The 20 T cell receptor beta chains reported below all come from one sample, sequenced in a study of naive and memory T cell subsets. An equimolar mix of two oligonucleotides served as the beta constant-region primer for TRBC1 and TRBC2. Ligated cDNA was amplified by four rounds of PCR with nested alpha and beta constant-region primers and SP2. In TCRdb, the UMI-ligation and nested PCR reads were re-called with MiXCR into one record per CDR3 protein. In the table there are over 110,000 distinct CDR3 sequences, approximately 21% of which are singletons. Broader study findings: Naive repertoires, especially CD8, held a few larger clonotypes, possibly memory cells re-expressing CD45RA.

Antigen specificity for these receptors is unknown. The source material was naive CD8+ T cells from blood. The source of these receptors is a human donor in good health.

The sample holds a few counts of this clonotype. The chain combines TRBV7-9 with TRBJ2-5, with D uncertain. Trimming took off 5 bases at V and 7 bases at J, with 14 bases between the two ends. This CDR3 region has 13 residues. Germline assignment: CDR1 SEHNR and CDR2 FQNEAQ (reference sequence). CDR3 DNA sequence: TGTGCCAGCAGCCTCCCCAATTCTGGGACCCAGTACTTC. Its translation is CASSLPNSGTQYF.

The chain links TRBV27 to TRBJ2-5, with D possibly TRBD2 on 7 matching bases. V was shortened by 6 bases and J by 5 bases, with 13 bases between the two germline ends. CDR1 MNHEY and CDR2 SMNVEV come from the germline V gene (reference sequence). The CDR3 runs 13 residues. CDR3 sequence (DNA): TGTGCCAGCAGAGGGGGGGTTCTGGAGACCCAGTACTTC. The encoded protein is CASRGGVLETQYF.

The chain links TRBV6-5 to TRBJ1-5; 8 positions agree with TRBD1. The germline V gene encodes CDR1 MNHEY and CDR2 SVGAGI. The CDR3 length is 15 residues. Germline trimming cut 2 bases from V and 6 bases from J; bases unmatched to any gene: 6. The CDR3: CASSYGQGVGQPQHF. The CDR3, as DNA: TGTGCCAGCAGTTACGGACAGGGTGTGGGTCAGCCCCAGCATTTT.

This clonotype was observed a few times. The chain couples TRBV2 to TRBJ2-3; 10 bases fit TRBD2. Germline values: CDR1 SNHLY, CDR2 FYNNEI. The CDR3 is 16 residues long. Trimming cost V 5 bases and J 2 bases; bases outside gene matches: 7. The CDR3 sequence: CASSHSLAGVTDTQYF. The CDR3 DNA reads as TGTGCCAGCAGTCACTCTCTAGCGGGAGTCACAGATACGCAGTATTTT.

In its sample, this clonotype was seen many times. The chain carries TRBV2 and TRBJ1-1; perhaps TRBD1 as D (6 bases). The CDR3 runs 18 residues. Deletions cut 3 bases from V and 1 base from J, with 21 bases between. Looked up from germline, CDR1 is SNHLY and CDR2 is FYNNEI. This CDR3 is CASSDLQGRRTKNTEAFF. The CDR3, as DNA: TGTGCCAGCAGTGACTTACAGGGTCGTCGAACCAAGAACACTGAAGCTTTCTTT.

The chain carries TRBV28 and TRBJ2-7; TRBD2 matches at 11 bases. V lost 7 bases to trimming and J lost 0 bases; unmatched junction nucleotides: 5. This CDR3 comprises 15 residues. The germline gives CDR1 MDHEN, CDR2 SYDVKM. CDR3 DNA: TGTGCCAGCACCCCAGGACTAGCGGGCTCCTACGAGCAGTACTTC. Protein: CASTPGLAGSYEQYF.

This clonotype was counted a few times. This chain links TRBV5-4 with TRBJ2-7; TRBD2 matches 7 bases. Germline V gene data show CDR1 as SGHNT and CDR2 as YYREEE (reference sequence). Trimming cost V 3 bases and J 0 bases; bases outside gene matches: 3. The CDR3 runs to 14 residues. The CDR3 protein is CASSWGGSSYEQYF. CDR3 nucleotides: TGTGCCAGCAGCTGGGGAGGGAGCTCCTACGAGCAGTACTTC.

The chain combines TRBV6-5 with TRBJ2-6; 7 nucleotides agree with TRBD1. V dropped 2 bases and J dropped 0; count of bases not matched to a gene: 10. CDR3 length: 19 amino acids. Germline V gene sequence: CDR1 MNHEY, CDR2 SVGAGI. DNA for the CDR3: TGTGCCAGCAGTTACGATGGGACAGACGTCCTCTCTGGGGCCAACGTCCTGACTTTC. Protein product: CASSYDGTDVLSGANVLTF.

The chain uses TRBV7-3 and TRBJ2-1, with 11 bases identical to TRBD2. Germline V gene sequence: CDR1 SGHTA, CDR2 FQGTGA. The junction had 11 bases not matched to a gene; V was cut back by 0 bases and J by 7 bases. This CDR3 region has 18 residues. The CDR3 nucleotides read TGTGCCAGCAGCTTAACTCCCTCCATAGCGGGAGGGGTAAATGAGCAGTTCTTC. Its protein is CASSLTPSIAGGVNEQFF.

This rearrangement joins TRBV7-8 to TRBJ1-3; maybe TRBD1 (6 bases). CDR3 length: 16 residues. CDR1 and CDR2 (germline): SGHVS, FQNEAQ. V lost 0 bases and J 1 base, leaving 10 bases between the germline ends. The CDR3 DNA follows: TGTGCCAGCAGCTTAGCGGGGGCAACTTCTGGAAACACCATATATTTT. Translating it yields CASSLAGATSGNTIYF. Filled out from reference TRBV7-8 and TRBJ1-3, the complete variable domain reads GAGVSQSPRYKVAKRGQDVALRCDPISGHVSLFWYQQALGQGPEFLTYFQNEAQLDKSGLPSDRFFAERPEGSVSTLKIQRTQQEDSAVYLCASSLAGATSGNTIYFGEGSWLTVV.

This clonotype was seen at least ten times. Written as DNA, the CDR3 is TGTGCCAGCAGTTATAGCGGGAGAACAGATACGCAGTATTTT. Amino acids: CASSYSGRTDTQYF. V gene TRBV6-2 or TRBV6-3 combines with J gene TRBJ2-3; 9 nucleotides align to TRBD2. CDR3 length: 14 residues. Trimming cost V 3 bases and J 3 bases; bases outside gene matches: 1. Germline V gene lookup returns CDR1 MNHEY and CDR2 SVGEGT.

In its sample, this clonotype was seen a few times. The rearrangement links TRBV27 to TRBJ1-5; tentatively, D is TRBD1 (6 bases). CDR3 length: 16 amino acids. CDR1 is MNHEY and CDR2 is SMNVEV in the germline V gene (reference sequence). The V end was cut by 5 bases, the J end by 0 bases, with 14 bases between. CDR3 residues: CASSPRTDGSNQPQHF. The CDR3 DNA is TGTGCCAGCAGTCCCAGGACAGATGGTAGCAATCAGCCCCAGCATTTT.

The V call is TRBV4-3, the J call TRBJ2-4; TRBD2 aligns across 10 bases. The germline V gene encodes CDR1 LGHNA and CDR2 YSLEER. CDR3 length equals 16 residues. After removal of 4 bases from V and 0 bases from J, the junction contained 3 bases not matched to a gene. The CDR3 is CASSRGLAVAKNIQYF. CDR3 DNA sequence: TGCGCCAGCAGCCGAGGACTAGCGGTAGCCAAAAACATTCAGTACTTC.

This rearrangement joins TRBV12-3 or TRBV12-4 to TRBJ1-3; D unresolved. The V and J ends lost 5 bases and 7 bases respectively, with 15 bases between them. The CDR3 sequence is 14 residues long. The DNA for the CDR3 is TGTGCCAGCAGTCCCCCAGAAGGATGGAACACCATATATTTT. It yields the protein CASSPPEGWNTIYF.

The chain has TRBV21-1 and TRBJ1-1; TRBD1, as called in the table, went unchecked against the DNA. TRBV21-1 is assigned pseudogene status. CDR3 length equals 15 residues. CDR3 residues: CASSKPGAMNTEAFF. CDR3 DNA sequence: TGTGCCAGCAGCAAACCAGGGGCTATGAACACTGAAGCTTTCTTT.

There are a few counts of this clonotype. V and J are TRBV24-1 and TRBJ2-2; no clear D. Germline CDR1 is KGHDR and CDR2 is SFDVKD. The CDR3 length is 14 residues. Trimming left V 0 bases short and J 3 bases short, with 4 bases between. CDR3 coding DNA: TGTGCCACCAGTGATTTGTCGGACACCGGGGAGCTGTTTTTT. Protein: CATSDLSDTGELFF.

In its sample, this clonotype was seen a few times. The chain employs TRBV7-9 and TRBJ2-7; D assignment may be TRBD1 or TRBD2 (5 bases each). Germline V CDR1 and CDR2: SEHNR, FQNEAQ (reference sequence). Trimming removed 6 bases from V and 0 bases from J, with 15 bases in between. The CDR3 has 15 residues. The CDR3 DNA reads TGTGCCAGCAGTAGTGGGACCGCCCTCTCCTACGAGCAGTACTTC. Its protein product is CASSSGTALSYEQYF.

The chain carries TRBV7-9 and TRBJ2-7; D remains unclear. This CDR3 spans 13 amino acids. Trimming left V 5 bases short and J 2 bases short, with 10 bases between. CDR1 SEHNR and CDR2 FQNEAQ come from the germline V gene (reference sequence). The CDR3 coding sequence is TGTGCCAGCAGCGACCCTCAAACCTACGAGCAGTACTTC. It translates to CASSDPQTYEQYF. Full variable domain (missing parts from reference TRBV7-9 and TRBJ2-7): DTGVSQNPRHKITKRGQNVTFRCDPISEHNRLYWYRQTLGQGPEFLTYFQNEAQLEKSRLLSDRFSAERPKGSFSTLEIQRTEQGDSAMYLCASSDPQTYEQYFGPGTRLTVT.

This clonotype was seen a few times. The CDR3 DNA is TGTGCCAGCAGCCAATTCGGACGGATTTTATATGGCTACACCTTC. It encodes CASSQFGRILYGYTF. This chain connects TRBV7-9 to TRBJ1-2; the D is unclear. The CDR3 consists of 15 residues. Germline V gives CDR1 SEHNR, CDR2 FQNEAQ (reference sequence). The V end was cut by 5 bases, the J end by 5 bases, with 18 bases between.

In this sample, this clonotype turned up a few times. The rearrangement joins TRBV6-2 or TRBV6-3 to TRBJ2-7; 10 bases are a match to TRBD1. Germline V gene sequence: CDR1 MNHEY, CDR2 SVGEGT. J lost 5 bases, V lost 0 bases, and 4 bases had no gene match. This CDR3 comprises 15 residues. CDR3 nucleotides: TGTGCCAGCAGTTACTCGGACAGGGGGGACAACGAGCAGTACTTC. As protein: CASSYSDRGDNEQYF.